This TCR beta chain is from a study of blood T cell repertoires in COVID-19. This clone was detected a few times. Unmatched junction bases numbered 10, after V lost 4 bases and J lost 0 bases. This CDR3 has 17 residues. CDR1 and CDR2 from the germline V gene are SGHRS and YFSETQ. Assay used: immunoSEQ multiplex PCR; TCRdb lists only in-frame clones, some missing. The data show about 230,000 clones, with approximately 81% seen just once and about 8% held by the top ten. The receptor was derived from a woman older than 75 with acute or convalescent COVID-19. The specimen sequenced was peripheral blood. The chain combines TRBV5-1 with TRBJ1-3; 7 bases are a match to TRBD1. The CDR3 sequence: CASSLTAQGGSGNTIYF. For the CDR3, the DNA is TGCGCCAGCAGCCTAACTGCTCAGGGGGGCTCTGGAAACACCATATATTTT. Full variable domain (outside the CDR3, taken from reference TRBV5-1 and TRBJ1-3): KAGVTQTPRYLIKTRGQQVTLSCSPISGHRSVSWYQQTPGQGLQFLFEYFSETQRNKGNFPGRFSGRQFSNSRSEMNVSTLELGDSALYLCASSLTAQGGSGNTIYFGEGSWLTVV.